The 17 T cell receptor beta chains reported below all come from one sample, sequenced in a study of blood T cell repertoires in COVID-19. TCRdb's copy holds only in-frame clones and misses some; the assay was immunoSEQ multiplex PCR. The sample holds a few hundred thousand clones, roughly 88% seen once. The sample comprised peripheral blood. The receptors were sampled from a woman aged 70-85 years with COVID-19, enrolled during active disease.

The chain combines TRBV5-4 with TRBJ2-7; 8 bases line up with TRBD2. The CDR3 totals 14 residues. V shed 4 bases, J shed 4 bases, and the junction held 7 bases outside the gene matches. The V gene's germline CDR1 is SGHNT and CDR2 YYREEE (reference sequence). CDR3 region: CASSAPGLDYEQYF. For the CDR3, the DNA is TGTGCCAGCAGCGCCCCGGGACTAGATTACGAGCAGTACTTC.

This chain links TRBV5-4 with TRBJ2-1; unclear D gene. This CDR3 is 14 amino acids long. Trimming stripped 0 bases from V and 7 bases from J, with 11 bases between. Germline assignment: CDR1 SGHNT and CDR2 YYREEE (reference sequence). The CDR3 here is CASSLDSPGNEQFF. The DNA for the CDR3 is TGTGCCAGCAGCTTGGACTCCCCGGGTAATGAGCAGTTCTTC.

The rearrangement links TRBV28 to TRBJ1-5, with 10 bases lining up with TRBD1. CDR1 is MDHEN, CDR2 SYDVKM, per germline. The J segment lost 2 bases and the V segment lost 4 bases, leaving 8 bases of the junction unmatched. This CDR3 region has 17 residues. The CDR3 sequence is CASSSGDRGSGNQPQHF. DNA for the CDR3: TGTGCCAGCAGTTCTGGGGACAGGGGAAGCGGCAATCAGCCCCAGCATTTT.

The chain uses TRBV20-1 and TRBJ2-3; the D is unclear. V shed 3 bases and J shed 4 bases, with 11 bases lying between them. Germline V CDR1 and CDR2: DFQATT, SNEGSKA (reference sequence). The CDR3 length is 13 residues. Written as DNA, the CDR3 is TGCAGTGCTAGTAGCCATTGGTCAGATACGCAGTATTTT. This translates into CSASSHWSDTQYF.

The rearrangement links TRBV28 to TRBJ2-1, with 12 bases aligning to TRBD1. The V and J ends lost 3 bases and 6 bases, in that order; junction bases with no gene match: 6. The CDR3 is 16 residues long. Germline CDR1 MDHEN, CDR2 SYDVKM. CDR3 coding DNA: TGTGCCAGCAGTTTCGCGGGACAGGGGGCTGGCAATGAGCAGTTCTTC. Translated: CASSFAGQGAGNEQFF. The whole variable domain, filled in from reference TRBV28 and TRBJ2-1, reads DVKVTQSSRYLVKRTGEKVFLECVQDMDHENMFWYRQDPGLGLRLIYFSYDVKMKEKGDIPEGYSVSREKKERFSLILESASTNQTSMYLCASSFAGQGAGNEQFFGPGTRLTVL.

The genes are TRBV4-1 and TRBJ2-7, with TRBD2 identical over 10 bases. Trimming at V came to 2 bases and at J to 2 bases, leaving 3 bases not matched to a gene. From germline, CDR1 is MGHRA and CDR2 YSYEKL. The CDR3 length is 15 residues. The chain's CDR3 is CASSQLAGVPYEQYF. The CDR3 region has the DNA TGCGCCAGCAGCCAACTAGCGGGAGTTCCCTACGAGCAGTACTTC.

The J gene is TRBJ1-1, the V gene TRBV2, with TRBD1 matching 7 bases. The CDR3 is made up of 14 amino acids. V gave up 3 bases and J gave up 4 bases; unmatched junction bases: 5. Germline V gene lookup returns CDR1 SNHLY and CDR2 FYNNEI. For the CDR3, the DNA is TGTGCCAGCAGTGACCGCCCAGGGGGCACTGAAGCTTTCTTT. Its protein is CASSDRPGGTEAFF.

A few counts support this clone. CDR3 in amino acids: CASSSPGQNTGELFF. The DNA for the CDR3 is TGTGCCAGCAGCTCACCGGGACAAAACACCGGGGAGCTGTTTTTT. V is TRBV5-4 and J is TRBJ2-2; a weak D match, TRBD1 (6 bases). Germline V gene sequence: CDR1 SGHNT, CDR2 YYREEE (reference sequence). The CDR3 extends over 15 amino acids. V shed 3 bases and J shed 2 bases, with 11 bases lying between them.

The chain combines TRBV28 with TRBJ2-1; 13 bases map to TRBD2. The germline V gene encodes CDR1 MDHEN and CDR2 SYDVKM. With V trimmed by 4 bases and J by 7 bases, 4 bases remained unmatched. This CDR3 is 15 amino acids long. The CDR3 loop reads CASSSPLAGGNEQFF. The DNA for the CDR3 is TGTGCCAGCAGTTCCCCACTAGCGGGAGGGAATGAGCAGTTCTTC.

J is TRBJ2-2 and V is TRBV11-3, with D possibly matching TRBD2 (6 bases). Trimming cost V 5 bases and J 4 bases, with 17 bases left between them. The germline gives CDR1 SGHNT, CDR2 YENEEA. The CDR3 sequence is 16 residues long. The chain's CDR3 is CASSPSGGTLTGELFF. The DNA of the CDR3 is TGTGCCAGCAGCCCTAGTGGCGGGACTCTCACCGGGGAGCTGTTTTTT.

The count of this clone is one. The chain employs TRBV29-1 and TRBJ2-3; perhaps TRBD2 as D (5 bases). The V end was cut by 6 bases, the J end by 6 bases, with 16 bases between. The V gene's germline CDR1 is SQVTM and CDR2 ANQGSEA. The CDR3 spans 13 residues. CDR3 in DNA: TGCAGCGTCGAGCCCGCTAGCATCGATACGCAGTATTTT. It encodes CSVEPASIDTQYF.

This clone was found once. This rearrangement joins TRBV29-1 to TRBJ2-5, with D tentatively TRBD1 (5 bases). The CDR3 extends over 12 amino acids. The germline CDR1 and CDR2 sequences are SQVTM and ANQGSEA. Between the trimmed V and J ends, which lost 1 base and 5 bases, there was a span of 8 bases. CDR3 DNA: TGCAGCGTTGAAGTACAGGCGGAGACCCAGTACTTC. This sequence encodes CSVEVQAETQYF.

V usage is TRBV6-1 and J usage is TRBJ2-2, with D possibly being TRBD2 (6 bases). Deletions cut 3 bases from V and 3 bases from J, with 11 bases between. This CDR3 comprises 15 residues. The germline V gene encodes CDR1 MNHNS and CDR2 SASEGT. The DNA for the CDR3 is TGTGCCAGCAGTGATCGGCGGGGACACACCGGGGAGCTGTTTTTT. Residues: CASSDRRGHTGELFF.

V is TRBV30 and J is TRBJ1-5; D perhaps matches TRBD1 (5 bases). The CDR3 has 14 residues. The ends were cut back, 2 bases at V and 4 bases at J, with 12 bases in the middle. The germline CDR1 and CDR2 sequences are GTSNPN and SVGIG (reference sequence). CDR3 bases: TGTGCCTGGAGTATCAGGGCCCAAAATCAGCCCCAGCATTTT. Amino acids: CAWSIRAQNQPQHF.

The chain is built from TRBV5-6 and TRBJ2-2; D uncertain. This CDR3 region has 15 residues. The germline V and J ends were trimmed by 2 bases and 1 base, with 9 bases remaining between them. Germline loops: CDR1 SGHDT, CDR2 YYEEEE. The CDR3 loop reads CASSFITRNTGELFF. The CDR3 DNA sequence: TGTGCCAGCAGCTTCATTACGAGGAACACCGGGGAGCTGTTTTTT.

The CDR3 loop is CASSYLQGSHEQFF. The CDR3 DNA is TGTGCCAGCAGTTACTTACAGGGGTCCCATGAGCAGTTCTTC. V is TRBV6-5 and J is TRBJ2-1; 7 positions match TRBD1. Germline loops: CDR1 MNHEY, CDR2 SVGAGI. The CDR3 has 14 amino acids. V lost 1 base, J lost 8 bases, and 5 bases stayed unmatched.

The J gene is TRBJ1-5, the V gene TRBV28, with D perhaps TRBD1 (5 bases). The CDR3 consists of 17 residues. The germline V and J ends were trimmed by 6 bases and 6 bases, with 24 bases remaining between them. Germline V gene sequence: CDR1 MDHEN, CDR2 SYDVKM. In DNA, the CDR3 is TGTGCCAGCAGCCCCAATTGGACACCAGTCCCGATTCAGCCCCAGCATTTT. Amino acids: CASSPNWTPVPIQPQHF.